These T cell receptor beta chains were read from a single sample in a study of T cell responses to AZD1222 COVID-19 vaccine. Data came from immunoSEQ multiplex PCR; TCRdb stores just in-frame clones and leaves some out. The profile covers around 130,000 clones, with 75% to 95% appearing a single time and over 4% taken by the ten largest. This sample comprised peripheral blood, obtained 28 days after the second dose of the MenACWY control vaccine. These receptor sequences come from an adult who received the MenACWY meningococcal vaccine as a control. CDR3s leave out the opening cysteine and the closing phenylalanine or tryptophan. The D gene is left open where the match is weak.

D: -
J: TRBJ2-1
V: TRBV4-2
CDR3: ASSQEESSYNEQF

D: TRBD1
J: TRBJ1-3
V: TRBV10-3
CDR3: AIRGTGYSGNTIY

D: TRBD2
J: TRBJ2-1
V: TRBV6-2/TRBV6-3
CDR3: ASSPTPQLAGGPYNEQF

D: -
J: TRBJ2-7
V: TRBV12-3/TRBV12-4
CDR3: ASSPGLPEQY

D: -
J: TRBJ1-4
V: TRBV14
CDR3: ASSQGIGTQLF

D: -
J: TRBJ2-7
V: TRBV28
CDR3: ASSFPGSEQY

D: -
J: TRBJ2-2
V: TRBV5-6
CDR3: ASSSIQGIHTGELF

D: TRBD2
J: TRBJ2-2
V: TRBV28
CDR3: ASSLPRPGTSSGELF

D: -
J: TRBJ2-6
V: TRBV6-2/TRBV6-3
CDR3: ASSFSGSGANVLT

D: TRBD2
J: TRBJ2-2
V: TRBV7-7
CDR3: ASSATSGRALDTGELF

D: -
J: TRBJ2-7
V: TRBV5-1
CDR3: ASSSQGGGAYEQY

D: TRBD2
J: TRBJ2-1
V: TRBV18
CDR3: ASLDGGALGNEQF

D: -
J: TRBJ2-2
V: TRBV24-1
CDR3: ATSEPTAGRGRRGAV

D: -
J: TRBJ1-2
V: TRBV27
CDR3: ASKTQGGGYT

D: -
J: TRBJ2-3
V: TRBV19
CDR3: ASSVQRTTDTQY

D: -
J: TRBJ1-2
V: TRBV27
CDR3: ASSMDGFGYGYT

D: -
J: TRBJ1-6
V: TRBV6-5
CDR3: ASTRNNSPLH

D: -
J: TRBJ1-1
V: TRBV28
CDR3: ASSLSIGNTEAF

D: TRBD2
J: TRBJ2-3
V: TRBV14
CDR3: ASSQESLAGTQY

D: -
J: TRBJ1-1
V: TRBV15
CDR3: ASGVGGTEAF

D: TRBD1
J: TRBJ1-3
V: TRBV7-9
CDR3: ASSLGQGVNSGNTIY

D: -
J: TRBJ2-3
V: TRBV7-9
CDR3: ASSLALEDTQY

D: -
J: TRBJ1-2
V: TRBV6-4
CDR3: ASSPKTGGYGYT

D: -
J: TRBJ1-3
V: TRBV2
CDR3: ASSAITTPGNTIY

D: -
J: TRBJ2-3
V: TRBV9
CDR3: ASSDGRADTQY

D: -
J: TRBJ2-3
V: TRBV6-2/TRBV6-3
CDR3: ASSTTGPSTDTQY

D: -
J: TRBJ2-7
V: TRBV28
CDR3: ASSFSYEQY

D: -
J: TRBJ2-3
V: TRBV19
CDR3: ATRGGRSYTDTQY

D: TRBD1
J: TRBJ2-1
V: TRBV6-1
CDR3: ASSEFWDRENNEQF

D: TRBD1
J: TRBJ2-7
V: TRBV5-1
CDR3: ASSWGDRDYYEQY

D: -
J: TRBJ1-2
V: TRBV28
CDR3: AGASGLNYGYT

D: -
J: TRBJ1-1
V: TRBV24-1
CDR3: ATSAGRDTEAF

D: -
J: TRBJ2-5
V: TRBV9
CDR3: ASSVGPGHLQETQY

D: -
J: TRBJ2-3
V: TRBV6-4
CDR3: ASSESGDTDTQY

D: -
J: TRBJ2-7
V: TRBV15
CDR3: ATSRDLTGLYEQY

D: -
J: TRBJ2-2
V: TRBV5-1
CDR3: ASSGLLNTGELF

D: TRBD1
J: TRBJ1-6
V: TRBV3-1/TRBV3-2
CDR3: ASSFGQEQAPLH

D: -
J: TRBJ2-5
V: TRBV11-2
CDR3: ASSLERGLYQETQY

D: -
J: TRBJ1-4
V: TRBV6-6
CDR3: ASSYLGAGAHLI

D: TRBD1
J: TRBJ2-7
V: TRBV29-1
CDR3: SVFGTGLSYEQY

D: TRBD1
J: TRBJ2-2
V: TRBV7-2
CDR3: ASSLHGTGFPGELF

D: -
J: TRBJ2-7
V: TRBV28
CDR3: ASSHIYEQY

D: -
J: TRBJ1-4
V: TRBV10-1
CDR3: ASSPGTLATNEKLF

D: TRBD1
J: TRBJ2-5
V: TRBV24-1
CDR3: ATSDPGTGPGGTQY

D: -
J: TRBJ2-3
V: TRBV6-6
CDR3: ASSDTRRPGDTQY

D: TRBD2
J: TRBJ2-3
V: TRBV7-2
CDR3: ASSLAASGGTDTQY